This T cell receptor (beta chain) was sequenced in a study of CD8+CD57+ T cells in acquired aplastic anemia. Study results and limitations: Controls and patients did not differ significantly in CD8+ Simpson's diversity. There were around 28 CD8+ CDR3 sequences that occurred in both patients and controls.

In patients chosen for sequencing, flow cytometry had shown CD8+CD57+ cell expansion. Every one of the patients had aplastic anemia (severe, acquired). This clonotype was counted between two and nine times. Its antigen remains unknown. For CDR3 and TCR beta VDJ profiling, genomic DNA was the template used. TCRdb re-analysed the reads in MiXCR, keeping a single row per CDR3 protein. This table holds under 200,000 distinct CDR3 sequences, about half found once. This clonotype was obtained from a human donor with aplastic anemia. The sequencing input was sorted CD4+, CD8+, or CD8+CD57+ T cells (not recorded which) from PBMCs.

CDR3 DNA sequence: TGTGCCATCAGTTCGGGCGGGATCGGGTACGAGCAGTACTTC. Translated: CAISSGGIGYEQYF. The chain recombines TRBV10-3 with TRBJ2-7; tentative D call: TRBD2 (6 bases). CDR3 length: 14 residues. V was pared by 5 bases and J by 4 bases, with 15 bases between. Germline assignment: CDR1 ENHRY and CDR2 SYGVKD.